The 2 T cell receptor beta chains in this list originate from one sample, sequenced in a study of blood T cell repertoires in COVID-19. Sequenced by immunoSEQ multiplex PCR; TCRdb stores in-frame clones only, minus some. This sample has 200,000 to 300,000 clones, with about 73% found just once. The sample comprised peripheral blood. These receptors were taken from a woman aged 80 or over with acute or convalescent COVID-19.

The chain is built from TRBV4-2 and TRBJ2-5; 7 bases line up with TRBD1. This CDR3 comprises 17 residues. The germline gives CDR1 LGHNA, CDR2 YNFKEQ. The junction had 12 bases not matched to a gene; V was cut back by 0 bases and J by 5 bases. The CDR3 here is CASSQDVPRGRRETQYF. The CDR3 DNA reads as TGTGCCAGCAGCCAAGACGTCCCTAGGGGGCGACGGGAGACCCAGTACTTC.

The CDR3 here is CASSRTGGAAGYTF. DNA of the CDR3: TGTGCCAGCAGTAGGACAGGGGGCGCGGCGGGCTACACCTTC. The chain couples TRBV6-5 to TRBJ1-2; 11 bases align to TRBD1. There are 14 residues in the CDR3. Trimming cost V 5 bases and J 8 bases; bases outside gene matches: 7. The germline gives CDR1 MNHEY, CDR2 SVGAGI.